This TCR beta chain was captured in a study of beta chain features in type 1 diabetes. In the case of this clone: What it binds is not known.

Study-wide findings and caveats: Individuals with type 1 diabetes displayed fewer insertions and more deletions at VDJ junctions.

V lost 2 bases and J 5 bases, leaving 13 bases between the germline ends. The CDR3 extends over 14 amino acids. Germline V gives CDR1 SGHDT, CDR2 YYEEEE. CD45RO/CCR7/CD25/CD127/CD95/CD27 separated CD4+ naive, central memory, regulatory and stem cell-like memory cells by sorting. Expressed TCRB transcripts were sequenced because the isolated RNA had all been reverse transcribed beforehand. Here immunoSEQ multiplex PCR was the method, and the copy in TCRdb shows in-frame clones only, minus some. Of approximately 160,000 clones listed, about 9.8% are singletons. This chain uses TRBV5-6 with TRBJ1-1; the D is unclear. Source material: central memory CD4+ T cells from blood. The sequence came from a woman aged 18-35 years in good health. Written as DNA, the CDR3 is TGTGCCAGCAGCTTACGAGGGAGCGGTACTGAAGCTTTCTTT. Residues: CASSLRGSGTEAFF.